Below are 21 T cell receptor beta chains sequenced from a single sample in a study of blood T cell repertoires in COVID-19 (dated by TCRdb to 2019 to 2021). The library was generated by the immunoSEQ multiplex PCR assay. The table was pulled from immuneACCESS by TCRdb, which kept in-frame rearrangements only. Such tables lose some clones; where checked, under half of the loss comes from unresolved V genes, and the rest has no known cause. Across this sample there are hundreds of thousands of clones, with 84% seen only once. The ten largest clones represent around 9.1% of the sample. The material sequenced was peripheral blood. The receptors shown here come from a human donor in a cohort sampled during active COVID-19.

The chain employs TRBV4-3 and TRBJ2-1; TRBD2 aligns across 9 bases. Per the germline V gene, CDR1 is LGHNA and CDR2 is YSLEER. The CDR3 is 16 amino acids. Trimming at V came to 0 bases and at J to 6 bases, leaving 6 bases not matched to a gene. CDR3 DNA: TGCGCCAGCAGCCAAGACGGGGCGGGGGGGTTCAATGAGCAGTTCTTC. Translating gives CASSQDGAGGFNEQFF.

CDR3 sequence reads: CSARAIAATGELFF. As DNA, the CDR3 is TGCAGCGCCAGGGCGATAGCGGCCACCGGGGAGCTGTTTTTT. The chain uses TRBV29-1 and TRBJ2-2, with a possible D match to TRBD2 (6 bases). Germline loops: CDR1 SQVTM, CDR2 ANQGSEA. The germline V and J ends were trimmed by 7 bases and 4 bases, with 16 bases remaining between them. The CDR3 sequence is 14 residues long.

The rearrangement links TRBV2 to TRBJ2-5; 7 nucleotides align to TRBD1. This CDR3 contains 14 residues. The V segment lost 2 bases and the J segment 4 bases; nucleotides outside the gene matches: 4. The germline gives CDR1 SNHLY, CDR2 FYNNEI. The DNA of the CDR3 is TGTGCCAGCAGTGAAATAGGGGGCGCAGAGACCCAGTACTTC. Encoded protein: CASSEIGGAETQYF.

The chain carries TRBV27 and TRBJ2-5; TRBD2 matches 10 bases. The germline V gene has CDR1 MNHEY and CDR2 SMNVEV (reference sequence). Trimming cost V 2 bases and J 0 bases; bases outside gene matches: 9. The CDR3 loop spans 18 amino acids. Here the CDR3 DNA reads TGTGCCAGCAGTTTAGTGGCTAGCGGGGGCCTGTACCAAGAGACCCAGTACTTC. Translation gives CASSLVASGGLYQETQYF.

The CDR3 is CASSVDPGLAYNEQFF. Here the CDR3 DNA reads TGTGCCAGCAGCGTAGACCCCGGACTAGCCTACAATGAGCAGTTCTTC. This rearrangement joins TRBV9 to TRBJ2-1, with 7 bases identical to TRBD2. After removal of 0 bases from V and 2 bases from J, the junction contained 5 bases not matched to a gene. The germline V gene encodes CDR1 SGDLS and CDR2 YYNGEE. This CDR3 region has 16 residues.

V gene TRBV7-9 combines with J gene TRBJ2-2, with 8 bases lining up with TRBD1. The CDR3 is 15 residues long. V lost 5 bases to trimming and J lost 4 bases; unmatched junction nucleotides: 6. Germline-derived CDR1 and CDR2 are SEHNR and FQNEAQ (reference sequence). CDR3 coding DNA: TGTGCCAGCAGCACCGACAGGGGTTTCACCGGGGAGCTGTTTTTT. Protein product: CASSTDRGFTGELFF.

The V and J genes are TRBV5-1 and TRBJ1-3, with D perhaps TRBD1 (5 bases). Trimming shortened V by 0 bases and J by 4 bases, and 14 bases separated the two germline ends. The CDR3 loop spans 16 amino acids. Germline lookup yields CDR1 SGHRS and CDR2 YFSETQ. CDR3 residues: CASSLAGPALGNTIYF. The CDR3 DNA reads TGCGCCAGCAGCTTGGCAGGGCCGGCTCTCGGAAACACCATATATTTT.

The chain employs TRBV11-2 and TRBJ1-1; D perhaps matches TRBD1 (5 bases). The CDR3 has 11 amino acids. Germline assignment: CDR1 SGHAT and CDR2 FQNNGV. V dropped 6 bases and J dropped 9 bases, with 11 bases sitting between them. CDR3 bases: TGTGCCAGCAGAGAGGAGGGGAAAGCTTTCTTT. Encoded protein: CASREEGKAFF.

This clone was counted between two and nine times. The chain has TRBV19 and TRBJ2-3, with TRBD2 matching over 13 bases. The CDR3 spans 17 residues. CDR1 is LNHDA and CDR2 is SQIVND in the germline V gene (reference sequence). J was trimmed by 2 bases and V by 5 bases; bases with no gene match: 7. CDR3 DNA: TGTGCCAGTAGTTTCAGGACTAGCGGGAGCACCACAGATACGCAGTATTTT. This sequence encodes CASSFRTSGSTTDTQYF.

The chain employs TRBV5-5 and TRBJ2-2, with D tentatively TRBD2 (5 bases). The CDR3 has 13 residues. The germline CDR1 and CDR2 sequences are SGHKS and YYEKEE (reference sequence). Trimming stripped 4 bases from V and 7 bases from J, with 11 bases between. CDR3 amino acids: CASSMTGSGELFF. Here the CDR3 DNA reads TGTGCCAGCAGCATGACTGGGAGCGGGGAGCTGTTTTTT.

The chain's CDR3 is CASSYPMNTEAFF. The CDR3 bases are TGTGCCAGCAGTTATCCAATGAACACTGAAGCTTTCTTT. This chain links TRBV6-6 with TRBJ1-1; the D is unclear. Germline V gives CDR1 MNHNY, CDR2 SVGAGI (reference sequence). The CDR3 contains 13 residues. V lost 3 bases to trimming and J lost 0 bases, with 5 bases between them.

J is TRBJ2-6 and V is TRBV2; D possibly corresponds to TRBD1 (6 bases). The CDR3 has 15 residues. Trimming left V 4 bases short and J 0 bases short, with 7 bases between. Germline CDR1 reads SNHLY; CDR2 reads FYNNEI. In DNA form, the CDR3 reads TGTGCCAGCAGTGCCAGGGGCTCTGGGGCCAACGTCCTGACTTTC. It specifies CASSARGSGANVLTF.

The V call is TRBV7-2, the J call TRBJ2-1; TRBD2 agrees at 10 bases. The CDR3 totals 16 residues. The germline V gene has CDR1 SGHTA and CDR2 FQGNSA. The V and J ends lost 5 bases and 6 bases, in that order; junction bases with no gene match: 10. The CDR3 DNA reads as TGTGCCAGCAGCCTGCAAAGCGGGGGGGGCCGCAATGAGCAGTTCTTC. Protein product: CASSLQSGGGRNEQFF.

The CDR3 loop reads CASSYVLAAGTGSYNEQFF. Written as DNA, the CDR3 is TGTGCCAGCAGTTACGTGCTAGCGGCAGGAACGGGCTCCTACAATGAGCAGTTCTTC. The rearrangement links TRBV6-2 or TRBV6-3 to TRBJ2-1, with 7 bases that match TRBD2. Germline V CDR1 and CDR2: MNHEY, SVGEGT. This CDR3 is built from 19 residues. J was trimmed by 0 bases and V by 2 bases; bases with no gene match: 13.

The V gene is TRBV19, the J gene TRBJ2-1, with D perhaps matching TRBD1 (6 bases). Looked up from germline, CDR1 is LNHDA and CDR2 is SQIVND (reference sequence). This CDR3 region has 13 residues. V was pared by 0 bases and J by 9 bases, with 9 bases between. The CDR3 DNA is TGTGCCAGTAGTATAGAACTACAGGGTGAGCAGTTCTTC. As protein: CASSIELQGEQFF.

This chain's CDR3 is CASTTGQGTDTQYF. The CDR3 DNA reads as TGTGCCTCAACCACTGGACAGGGTACAGATACGCAGTATTTT. This sequence joins TRBV2 and TRBJ2-3; 8 nucleotides agree with TRBD1. The CDR3 is 14 residues long. The V gene end was trimmed by 11 bases and the J gene end by 3 bases; junction bases not matched to a gene: 10. Germline lookup yields CDR1 SNHLY and CDR2 FYNNEI.

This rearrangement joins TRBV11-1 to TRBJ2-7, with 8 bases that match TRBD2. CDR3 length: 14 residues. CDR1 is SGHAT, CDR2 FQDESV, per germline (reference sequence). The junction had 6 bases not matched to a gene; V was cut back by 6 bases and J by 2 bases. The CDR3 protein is CASSSGTRPYEQYF. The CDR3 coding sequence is TGTGCCAGCAGTTCCGGGACTAGACCCTACGAGCAGTACTTC.

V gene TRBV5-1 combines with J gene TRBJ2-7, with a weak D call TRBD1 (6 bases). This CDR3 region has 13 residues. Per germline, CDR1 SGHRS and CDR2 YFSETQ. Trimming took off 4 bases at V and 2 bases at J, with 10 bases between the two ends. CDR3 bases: TGCGCCAGCAGCCCAGGGGACACCTACGAGCAGTACTTC. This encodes CASSPGDTYEQYF.

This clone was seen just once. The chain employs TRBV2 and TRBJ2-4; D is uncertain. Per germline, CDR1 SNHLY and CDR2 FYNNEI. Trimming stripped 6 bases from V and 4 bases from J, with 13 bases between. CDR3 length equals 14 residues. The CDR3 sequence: CASSAGPKKNIQYF. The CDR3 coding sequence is TGTGCCAGCAGCGCTGGCCCGAAAAAAAACATTCAGTACTTC.

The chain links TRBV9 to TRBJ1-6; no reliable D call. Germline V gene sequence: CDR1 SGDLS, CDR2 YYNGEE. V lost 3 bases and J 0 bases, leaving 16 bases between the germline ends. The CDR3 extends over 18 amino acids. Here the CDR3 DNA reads TGTGCCAGCAGCGCGACGGCCAGGAAGAGCTCCTATAATTCACCCCTCCACTTT. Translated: CASSATARKSSYNSPLHF.

CDR3 sequence: CASSPNLAEQETQYF. Here the CDR3 DNA reads TGTGCCAGCAGCCCTAACCTAGCGGAGCAAGAGACCCAGTACTTC. The rearrangement uses TRBV3-1 (or the pseudogene TRBV3-2) and TRBJ2-5; the match to TRBD2 covers 7 bases. V was clipped by 4 bases and J by 2 bases; unmatched bases: 7. CDR3 size: 15 residues. Germline V CDR1 and CDR2: LGHDT, YNNKEL (reference sequence).